Below are 27 T cell receptor beta chains sequenced from a single sample in a study of tumor-infiltrating lymphocytes in primary liver carcinoma. Unsorted whole blood supplied the blood RNA, and germline DNA was isolated too. Researchers generated TCR beta cDNA from about 450 ng of total RNA, relying on a constant-region primer. TCR beta libraries came from three nested multiplex PCR rounds using slightly modified ARM-PCR. Two initial PCR rounds of around 10 cycles each paired TRBV1-TRBV30 forward primers with a C-beta reverse primer. From the multiplex PCR reads, TCRdb called clonotypes with MiXCR, one entry per CDR3 protein. The table has 330,000 or so distinct CDR3 sequences, around three fifths seen once. Sequencing was performed on peripheral blood. The receptors come from a middle-aged man with primary liver carcinoma and hepatitis B virus infection.

Only one count was recorded for this clonotype. The chain is built from TRBV12-3 or TRBV12-4 and TRBJ1-2; 10 bases match TRBD1. J gave up 11 bases and V 10 bases, and 16 bases lay outside the gene matches. The CDR3 extends over 14 amino acids. The CDR3 loop reads CAISLDRGKSGYTF. The DNA of the CDR3 is TGTGCCATCAGCCTGGACAGGGGGAAGAGTGGTTACACCTTC.

On this clonotype: Given a much more abundant clone one base away, this may be a read error. The J gene is TRBJ2-3, the V gene TRBV28, with 10 bases aligning to TRBD2. Germline values: CDR1 MDHEN, CDR2 SYDVKM. The length of the CDR3 is 15 residues. DNA for the CDR3: TGTGCCTGCAGTTTAGGGACTAGCGGCACAGATACGCAGTATTTT. Translating it yields CACSLGTSGTDTQYF.

This chain connects TRBV6-1 to TRBJ2-7, with D maybe TRBD2 (5 bases). The CDR3 sequence is 15 residues long. The germline gives CDR1 MNHNS, CDR2 SASEGT. V lost 7 bases to trimming and J lost 3 bases, with 19 bases between them. The CDR3 DNA follows: TGTGCCAGCACGGCGGGCAACGCTGGGAGCTACGAGCAGTACTTC. It specifies CASTAGNAGSYEQYF.

With respect to this clonotype: This may be a read error: a much more frequent sequence differs by one nucleotide. The V call is TRBV12-3 or TRBV12-4, the J call TRBJ1-2; TRBD1 might be the D (5 bases). The CDR3 is made up of 13 amino acids. CDR3 sequence reads: CASSSRQFHGYAF. The CDR3 DNA is TGTGCCAGCAGTTCGCGACAGTTCCATGGCTACGCCTTC.

About this clonotype itself: Being one base from a much bigger clone, this may be a read error. The chain combines TRBV6-2 or TRBV6-3 with TRBJ2-7; TRBD1 matches at 7 bases. J gave up 0 bases and V 11 bases, and 13 bases lay outside the gene matches. This CDR3 contains 15 residues. Germline V gives CDR1 MNHEY, CDR2 SVGEGT. The CDR3 is CAGQARDSFSYEQYF. CDR3 coding DNA: TGTGCCGGCCAAGCACGGGACAGCTTCTCCTACGAGCAGTACTTC.

In this sample, this clonotype turned up once. The germline gene is not matched at one end of the junction; a read error may be the cause. This rearrangement joins TRBV29-1 to TRBJ2-7; D possibly uses TRBD1 or TRBD2 (6 bases each). This CDR3 comprises 13 residues. Germline CDR1 SQVTM, CDR2 ANQGSEA. CDR3 residues: CSGVGTQDYEQNF. The DNA for the CDR3 is TGCAGCGGGGTCGGGACACAGGACTACGAGCAAAACTTC.

This clonotype was seen a handful of times. This may come from a read error, since a much larger clone is one base off. This rearrangement joins TRBV6-1 to TRBJ2-7; maybe TRBD2 (6 bases). The CDR3 extends over 15 amino acids. Germline V gene lookup returns CDR1 MNHNS and CDR2 SASEGT. V was clipped by 0 bases and J by 2 bases, with 11 bases between them. CDR3 DNA: TGTGCCAGCAGTGAAGCGGCTAGCGACACCTACGAGCAGTACTTC. It is translated as CASSEAASDTYEQYF.

This clonotype has at least ten counts. The chain has TRBV11-2 and TRBJ1-1, with 9 nucleotides matching TRBD1. This CDR3 spans 16 amino acids. The germline V gene has CDR1 SGHAT and CDR2 FQNNGV. V lost 1 base and J lost 6; bases outside the gene matches: 9. CDR3 nucleotide sequence: TGTGCCAGCAGCTTAGCAGGGACAGGGTGGTTGGCTGAAGCTTTCTTT. This codes for CASSLAGTGWLAEAFF.

As for this clonotype: The junction does not match germline at one end; this may be a read error. This chain connects TRBV11-3 to TRBJ2-1, with TRBD1 identical over 10 bases. Germline V gives CDR1 SGHNT, CDR2 YENEEA. This CDR3 has 15 amino acids. The CDR3 is CVSSLGQGGYDEQFF. The CDR3 DNA is TGTGTCAGCAGCCTCGGACAGGGGGGTTACGATGAGCAGTTCTTC.

As regards this clonotype: This may arise from a read error, as a much more abundant clone is one base away. The chain combines TRBV10-3 with TRBJ2-3; 8 nucleotides align to TRBD2. The CDR3 runs 16 residues. Germline CDR1 and CDR2: ENHRY and SYGVKD. The CDR3 loop is CAISGGAGAGTNTHYF. The CDR3 region has the DNA TGTGCCATCAGTGGGGGAGCGGGAGCGGGGACAAATACGCATTATTTT.

This clonotype occurred many times. The rearrangement joins TRBV6-6 to TRBJ2-1; 11 bases are shared with TRBD2. Germline V lookup: CDR1 MNHNY, CDR2 SVGAGI (reference sequence). This CDR3 is built from 17 residues. Trimming at V came to 6 bases and at J to 3 bases, leaving 10 bases not matched to a gene. This CDR3 is CASSQTTSGSHYNEQFF. In DNA form, the CDR3 reads TGTGCCAGCAGCCAAACCACTAGCGGGAGCCACTACAATGAGCAGTTCTTC.

On this clonotype itself: This clone may be a read error of a much larger clone one base away. The genes are TRBV4-1 and TRBJ1-1, with D perhaps TRBD1 (6 bases). The CDR3 covers 15 residues. Germline V CDR1 and CDR2: MGHRA, YSYEKL. The CDR3 DNA is TGCGCCAACAGCCAGGGGCAGGGGCAGAACACTGAAGCTTTCTTT. It yields the protein CANSQGQGQNTEAFF.

This clonotype was seen only a few times. V usage is TRBV6-1 and J usage is TRBJ2-6; 8 bases fit TRBD1. The CDR3 consists of 15 residues. Germline CDR1 MNHNS, CDR2 SASEGT. The J segment lost 1 base and the V segment lost 7 bases, leaving 3 bases of the junction unmatched. The CDR3 nucleotides read TGTGCCAGCAAGACAGGGGTATCTGGGGCCAACGTCCTGACTTTC. Its translation: CASKTGVSGANVLTF.

Only one count was recorded for this clonotype. A read error may explain this, as a much larger clone is one base away. V and J are TRBV6-2 or TRBV6-3 and TRBJ1-2; D is undetermined. Germline CDR1 is MNHEY and CDR2 is SVGEGT. This CDR3 spans 15 amino acids. Trimming pared 5 bases from V and 4 bases from J, leaving 17 bases between. The chain's CDR3 is CASSPRIGRVYGYTF. CDR3 bases: TGTGCCAGCAGTCCCCGTATAGGCCGAGTCTATGGCTACACCTTC.

Of note for this clonotype: The junction differs from germline at one of its ends, possibly a read error. This chain links TRBV6-4 with TRBJ1-1; D remains ambiguous. CDR1 and CDR2 from the germline V gene are MRHNA and SNTAGT. The CDR3 totals 15 residues. CDR3 DNA: TGTGTCAGCAGTGACTCCGTGACCCCCACCCTTGAAGCTTTCTTT. Protein sequence: CVSSDSVTPTLEAFF.

Comments on this clonotype: This could be a read error, since a much larger clone is one nucleotide away. This rearrangement joins TRBV5-6 to TRBJ2-5, with 9 bases aligning to TRBD1. The germline gives CDR1 SGHDT, CDR2 YYEEEE. The length of the CDR3 is 14 residues. The CDR3 DNA reads as TGTGTCAGCAGCTGGGGACAGGGTGAAGAGACCCAGTACTTC. Amino acids: CVSSWGQGEETQYF.

This clonotype was counted once. The genes are TRBV29-1 and TRBJ2-2; 8 nucleotides line up with TRBD2. The germline V gene encodes CDR1 SQVTM and CDR2 ANQGSEA. The CDR3 spans 15 residues. V was pared by 4 bases and J by 0 bases, with 4 bases of the junction left unmatched. CDR3 region: CSVATSGSNTGELFF. CDR3 sequence (DNA): TGCAGCGTTGCAACTAGCGGATCGAACACCGGGGAGCTGTTTTTT.

The chain carries TRBV12-3 or TRBV12-4 and TRBJ1-5; tentative D call: TRBD1 (6 bases). V lost 2 bases and J 6 bases, leaving 11 bases between the germline ends. The CDR3 has 14 amino acids. CDR3 bases: TGTGCCAGCAGTTTAACGGGGGGCCTTCAGCCCCAGCATTTT. Translation gives CASSLTGGLQPQHF.

On this clonotype: A much larger clonotype is one base distant, so this may be a read error. This chain joins TRBV6-5 and TRBJ2-3; perhaps D is TRBD1 or TRBD2 (6 bases each). The V gene's germline CDR1 is MNHEY and CDR2 SVGAGI. The length of the CDR3 is 16 residues. Here the CDR3 DNA reads TGTGCCAGCAGTCGGGACTCCCCCGGGGGCACAGATATGCAGTATTTT. Translated: CASSRDSPGGTDMQYF.

As for this clonotype: The DNA is omitted, as the CDR3 cannot be located on it reliably, and the CDR3 follows TCRdb's listing. The chain links TRBV11-2 to TRBJ2-1; TRBD1, as called in the table, went unchecked against the DNA. Germline values: CDR1 SGHAT, CDR2 FQNNGV. The CDR3 length is 15 residues, termini included. CDR3 in amino acids: CASTPGEVGLGSKFF.

A few counts support this clonotype. J is TRBJ2-7 and V is TRBV28; TRBD1 matches at 9 bases. This CDR3 spans 14 amino acids. Trimming removed 6 bases from V and 3 bases from J; junction bases left unmatched: 6. Germline V gene sequence: CDR1 MDHEN, CDR2 SYDVKM. For the CDR3, the DNA is TGTGCCAGCAGATTTAAGGGACAGGGCTACGAGCAGTACTTC. Protein: CASRFKGQGYEQYF. The variable domain in full, completed from reference TRBV28 and TRBJ2-7, reads DVKVTQSSRYLVKRTGEKVFLECVQDMDHENMFWYRQDPGLGLRLIYFSYDVKMKEKGDIPEGYSVSREKKERFSLILESASTNQTSMYLCASRFKGQGYEQYFGPGTRLTVT.

On this clonotype itself: A read error may explain this, as a much larger clone is one base away. The chain couples TRBV5-1 to TRBJ2-1; D is ambiguous. The germline V and J ends were trimmed by 2 bases and 5 bases, with 11 bases remaining between them. The germline V gene has CDR1 SGHRS and CDR2 YFSETQ. CDR3 size: 14 residues. CDR3 coding DNA: TGCGCCAGCAGCTTTGGTTATAGCCACAATGAGCAGTTCTTC. It translates to CASSFGYSHNEQFF.

Note on this clonotype: A junction end diverges from the germline sequence, so it may reflect a read error. The chain recombines TRBV6-6 with TRBJ2-3, with D possibly called TRBD1 or TRBD2 (5 bases each). The CDR3 loop spans 17 amino acids. The germline CDR1 and CDR2 sequences are MNHNY and SVGAGI (reference sequence). This chain's CDR3 is CASSSTLTRDPTDTHYF. DNA of the CDR3: TGTGCCAGCAGTTCCACCCTAACCAGGGACCCCACAGATACGCATTATTTT.

The CDR3 DNA reads as TGCGCCAGCAGTGCAAAGTGGGGCACTGAAGCTTTCTTT. Amino acid sequence: CASSAKWGTEAFF. This chain uses TRBV10-1 with TRBJ1-1; D unclear. The CDR3 contains 13 residues. The germline V gene encodes CDR1 WNHNN and CDR2 SYGVQD (reference sequence). V was clipped by 4 bases and J by 4 bases, with 10 bases between them.

About this clonotype: A single base separates this from a much larger clone, so it may be a read error. The chain uses TRBV6-5 and TRBJ1-6; D remains unclear. The CDR3 loop spans 15 amino acids. In germline, CDR1 is MNHEY, CDR2 SVGAGI. Trimming removed 0 bases at V and 6 bases at J, with 9 bases between. CDR3: CASSYSIGFNSPLHF. The CDR3 DNA sequence: TGTGCCAGCAGTTACTCGATAGGGTTTAATTCACCCCTCCACTTT.

The chain links TRBV14 to TRBJ2-5; maybe TRBD2 (6 bases). V lost 0 bases, J lost 4 bases, and 12 bases lay in between. The germline CDR1 and CDR2 sequences are SGHDN and FVKESK. This CDR3 has 15 amino acids. Here the CDR3 DNA reads TGTGCCAGCAGCCAAGACCTGGGGAGGCCAGAGACCCAGTACTTC. It translates to CASSQDLGRPETQYF.

Turning to this clonotype: This may arise from a read error, as a much more abundant clone is one base away. The rearrangement links TRBV10-3 to TRBJ2-1, with TRBD2 as a possible D gene (5 bases). This CDR3 contains 16 residues. V was cut by 3 bases and J by 5 bases, with 17 bases left in between. From germline, CDR1 is ENHRY and CDR2 SYGVKD. The DNA of the CDR3 is TGTGCCATCAGTGATAAGAGGTCGGGAATCGACAATGAGCAGTTCTTC. Its translation: CAISDKRSGIDNEQFF.